This entry lists 8 T cell receptor beta chains sequenced from one sample in a study of T cells in tuberculosis. Data came from immunoSEQ multiplex PCR; TCRdb stores just in-frame clones and leaves some out. The data contain about 22,000 clones, over 75% of them singletons. The time point was: new active TB diagnosis, blood taken before or within 7 days of starting treatment. The material sequenced was PBMCs, taken at tuberculosis diagnosis. These receptors originate from an adult with tuberculosis.

This clone counts as medium-sized. The V gene is TRBV10-1, the J gene TRBJ2-7, with D perhaps matching TRBD2 (5 bases). Trimming left V 4 bases short and J 5 bases short, with 21 bases between. This CDR3 is built from 16 residues. CDR1 is WNHNN and CDR2 is SYGVQD in the germline V gene (reference sequence). The CDR3 loop is CASSAVGVPFPNEQYF. DNA for the CDR3: TGCGCCAGCAGTGCGGTGGGAGTCCCATTCCCGAACGAGCAGTACTTC.

This rearrangement joins TRBV2 to TRBJ1-4, with D perhaps TRBD1 (6 bases). Germline V gene data show CDR1 as SNHLY and CDR2 as FYNNEI. The ends were cut back, 5 bases at V and 3 bases at J, with 10 bases in the middle. The CDR3 totals 14 residues. The CDR3 sequence: CASSYRVSNEKLFF. DNA for the CDR3: TGTGCCAGCAGTTACAGGGTTTCTAATGAAAAACTGTTTTTT.

The chain links TRBV7-7 to TRBJ1-4, with 10 bases fitting TRBD1. The V segment lost 5 bases and the J segment 8 bases; nucleotides outside the gene matches: 5. Germline V gene lookup returns CDR1 SSHAT and CDR2 FNYEAQ (reference sequence). The CDR3 consists of 14 residues. CDR3 loop: CASSPGTGVEKLFF. The CDR3 nucleotides are TGTGCCAGCAGCCCGGGGACAGGGGTGGAAAAACTGTTTTTT. Full variable domain (rest looked up from reference TRBV7-7 and TRBJ1-4): GAGVSQSPRYKVTKRGQDVTLRCDPISSHATLYWYQQALGQGPEFLTYFNYEAQPDKSGLPSDRFSAERPEGSISTLTIQRTEQRDSAMYRCASSPGTGVEKLFFGSGTQLSVL.

The rearrangement links TRBV30 to TRBJ1-1, with D possibly TRBD1 on 5 matching bases. The CDR3 has 14 amino acids. Trimming shortened V by 5 bases and J by 5 bases, and 18 bases separated the two germline ends. Germline CDR1 and CDR2: GTSNPN and SVGIG (reference sequence). DNA for the CDR3: TGTGCCTGGGGGAGGTCGGGACGACTAACTGAAGCTTTCTTT. Its protein is CAWGRSGRLTEAFF.

The chain couples TRBV5-1 to TRBJ2-3; D uncertain. From germline, CDR1 is SGHRS and CDR2 YFSETQ. The CDR3 consists of 13 residues. The germline V and J ends were trimmed by 4 bases and 4 bases, with 10 bases remaining between them. The CDR3 nucleotides read TGCGCCAGCAGCCCTAGAGTGGCAGATACGCAGTATTTT. Its protein is CASSPRVADTQYF.

This chain links TRBV27 with TRBJ2-3; 11 bases are a match to TRBD1. The CDR3 totals 15 residues. CDR1 MNHEY and CDR2 SMNVEV come from the germline V gene (reference sequence). Trimming removed 5 bases from V and 4 bases from J; junction bases left unmatched: 5. CDR3 in DNA: TGTGCCAGCAGTAGGCCGGGACAGGGGGCAGATACGCAGTATTTT. Amino acid sequence: CASSRPGQGADTQYF.

The CDR3 protein is CASSATQGGSTEAFF. CDR3 bases: TGTGCCAGCAGCGCCACACAGGGGGGCAGCACTGAAGCTTTCTTT. The chain employs TRBV9 and TRBJ1-1, with 8 bases identical to TRBD1. From germline, CDR1 is SGDLS and CDR2 YYNGEE. The CDR3 covers 15 residues. After removal of 3 bases from V and 4 bases from J, the junction contained 8 bases not matched to a gene.

This clone is a singleton in its sample. The rearrangement joins TRBV9 to TRBJ2-3; 8 bases are shared with TRBD2. The CDR3 sequence is 15 residues long. The ends lost 3 bases at V and 3 bases at J; junction bases unmatched: 6. The germline CDR1 and CDR2 sequences are SGDLS and YYNGEE. The CDR3 loop reads CASSAGLVNTDTQYF. The CDR3, as DNA: TGTGCCAGCAGCGCGGGACTAGTTAATACAGATACGCAGTATTTT. The full variable domain, rest sourced from reference TRBV9 and TRBJ2-3, is DSGVTQTPKHLITATGQRVTLRCSPRSGDLSVYWYQQSLDQGLQFLIQYYNGEERAKGNILERFSAQQFPDLHSELNLSSLELGDSALYFCASSAGLVNTDTQYFGPGTRLTVL.